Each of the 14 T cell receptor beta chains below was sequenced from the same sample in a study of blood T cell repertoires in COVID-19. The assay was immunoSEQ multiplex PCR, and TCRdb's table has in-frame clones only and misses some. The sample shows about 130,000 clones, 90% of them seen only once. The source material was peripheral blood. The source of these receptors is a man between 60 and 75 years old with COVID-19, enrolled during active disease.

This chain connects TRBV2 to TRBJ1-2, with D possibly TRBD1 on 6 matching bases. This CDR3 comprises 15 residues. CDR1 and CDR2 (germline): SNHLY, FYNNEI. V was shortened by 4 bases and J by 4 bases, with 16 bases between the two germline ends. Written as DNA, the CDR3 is TGTGCCAGCAGTGGCCGGGGGGGCAGGGCCTATGGCTACACCTTC. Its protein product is CASSGRGGRAYGYTF.

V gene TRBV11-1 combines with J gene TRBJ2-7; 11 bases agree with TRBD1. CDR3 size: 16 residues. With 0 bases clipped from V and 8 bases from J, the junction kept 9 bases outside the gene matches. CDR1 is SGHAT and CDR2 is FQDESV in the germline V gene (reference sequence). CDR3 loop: CASSLAAGTGGIQQYF. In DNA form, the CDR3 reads TGTGCCAGCAGCTTAGCGGCCGGGACAGGGGGAATTCAGCAGTACTTC.

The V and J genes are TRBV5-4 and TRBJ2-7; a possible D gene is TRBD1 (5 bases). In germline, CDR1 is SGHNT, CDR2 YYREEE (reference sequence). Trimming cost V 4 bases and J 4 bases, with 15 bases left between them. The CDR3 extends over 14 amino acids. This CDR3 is CASSRQQTAYEQYF. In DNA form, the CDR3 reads TGTGCCAGCAGCCGACAGCAGACCGCTTACGAGCAGTACTTC.

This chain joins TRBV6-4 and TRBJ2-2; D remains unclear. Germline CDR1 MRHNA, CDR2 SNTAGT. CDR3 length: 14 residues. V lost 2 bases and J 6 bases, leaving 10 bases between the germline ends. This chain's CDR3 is CASSDLNESGELFF. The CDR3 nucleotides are TGTGCCAGCAGTGACCTGAACGAGTCCGGGGAGCTGTTTTTT.

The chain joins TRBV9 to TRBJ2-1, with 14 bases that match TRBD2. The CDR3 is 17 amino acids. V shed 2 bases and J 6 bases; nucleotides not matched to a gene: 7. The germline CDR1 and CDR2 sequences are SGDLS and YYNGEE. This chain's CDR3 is CASSVSRLAGGGNEQFF. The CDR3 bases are TGTGCCAGCAGCGTCTCAAGACTAGCGGGAGGGGGCAATGAGCAGTTCTTC.

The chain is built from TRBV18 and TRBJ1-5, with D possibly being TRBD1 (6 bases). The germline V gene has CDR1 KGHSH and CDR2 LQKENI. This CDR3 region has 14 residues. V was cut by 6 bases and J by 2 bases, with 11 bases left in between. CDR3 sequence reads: CASSNRERNQPQHF. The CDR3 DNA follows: TGTGCCAGCTCTAACAGGGAGCGCAATCAGCCCCAGCATTTT.

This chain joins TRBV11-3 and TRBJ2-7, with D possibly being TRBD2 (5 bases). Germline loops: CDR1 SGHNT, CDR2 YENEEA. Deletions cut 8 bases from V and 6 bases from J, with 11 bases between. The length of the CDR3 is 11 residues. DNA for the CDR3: TGTGCCAGCGGAGGAGGTGGCGAGCAGTACTTC. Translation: CASGGGGEQYF.

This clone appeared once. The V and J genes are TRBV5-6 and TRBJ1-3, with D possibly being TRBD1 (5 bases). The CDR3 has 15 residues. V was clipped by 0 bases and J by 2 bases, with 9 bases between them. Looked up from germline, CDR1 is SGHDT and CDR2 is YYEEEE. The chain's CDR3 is CASSLVAGTGNTIYF. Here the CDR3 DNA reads TGTGCCAGCAGCTTGGTGGCAGGGACTGGAAACACCATATATTTT.

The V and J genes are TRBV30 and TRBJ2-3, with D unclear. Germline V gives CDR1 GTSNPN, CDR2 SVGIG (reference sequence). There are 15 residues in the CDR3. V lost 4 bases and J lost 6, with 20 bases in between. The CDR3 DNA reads TGTGCCTGGACCAGAAGTACCCACGCCCCGGATACGCAGTATTTT. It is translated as CAWTRSTHAPDTQYF.

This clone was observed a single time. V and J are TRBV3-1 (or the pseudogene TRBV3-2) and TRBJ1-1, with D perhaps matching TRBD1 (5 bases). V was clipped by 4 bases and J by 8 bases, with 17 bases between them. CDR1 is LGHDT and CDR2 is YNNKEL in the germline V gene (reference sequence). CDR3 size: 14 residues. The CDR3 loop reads CASSRGRAGAEAFF. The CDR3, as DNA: TGTGCCAGCAGCCGCGGGAGGGCCGGGGCCGAAGCTTTCTTT.

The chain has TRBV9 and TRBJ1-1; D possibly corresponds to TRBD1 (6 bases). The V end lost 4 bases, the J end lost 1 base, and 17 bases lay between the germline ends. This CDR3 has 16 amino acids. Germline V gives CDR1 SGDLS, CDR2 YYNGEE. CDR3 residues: CASSRSGGLGNTEAFF. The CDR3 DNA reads TGTGCCAGCAGCCGAAGCGGGGGCCTGGGGAACACTGAAGCTTTCTTT.

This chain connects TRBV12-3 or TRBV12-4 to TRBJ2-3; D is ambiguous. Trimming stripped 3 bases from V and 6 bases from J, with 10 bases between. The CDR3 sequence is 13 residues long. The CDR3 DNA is TGTGCCAGCAGTTTTGGGCCAAACGATACGCAGTATTTT. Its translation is CASSFGPNDTQYF.

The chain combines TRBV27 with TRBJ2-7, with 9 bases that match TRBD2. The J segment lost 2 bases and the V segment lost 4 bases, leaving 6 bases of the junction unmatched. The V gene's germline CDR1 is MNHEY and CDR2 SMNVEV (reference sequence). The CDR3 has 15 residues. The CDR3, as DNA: TGTGCCAGCAGTTACCGACTAGCGGCTCCCTACGAGCAGTACTTC. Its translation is CASSYRLAAPYEQYF.

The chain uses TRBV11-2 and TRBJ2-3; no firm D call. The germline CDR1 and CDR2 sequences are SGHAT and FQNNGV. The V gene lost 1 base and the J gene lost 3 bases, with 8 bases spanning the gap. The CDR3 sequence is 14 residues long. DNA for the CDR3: TGTGCCAGCAGCTTAGCTAGGCAAACAGATACGCAGTATTTT. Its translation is CASSLARQTDTQYF.